Here is one TCR beta chain with its context. The data were taken from a study of blood T cell repertoires in COVID-19. Clones were read by immunoSEQ multiplex PCR, and TCRdb kept only the in-frame ones, dropping some. Of about 220,000 clones listed, 70% to 90% are singletons. The receptor comes from a woman aged 70-85 years with COVID-19, enrolled during active disease. Material for sequencing was peripheral blood.

The CDR3 is CASRGADRAETQYF. The CDR3 region has the DNA TGTGCCTCCAGGGGGGCAGACAGGGCGGAGACCCAGTACTTC. V usage is TRBV10-3 and J usage is TRBJ2-5, with D possibly TRBD1 on 7 matching bases. The CDR3 contains 14 residues. Germline V lookup: CDR1 ENHRY, CDR2 SYGVKD. V dropped 11 bases and J dropped 5 bases, with 21 bases sitting between them.